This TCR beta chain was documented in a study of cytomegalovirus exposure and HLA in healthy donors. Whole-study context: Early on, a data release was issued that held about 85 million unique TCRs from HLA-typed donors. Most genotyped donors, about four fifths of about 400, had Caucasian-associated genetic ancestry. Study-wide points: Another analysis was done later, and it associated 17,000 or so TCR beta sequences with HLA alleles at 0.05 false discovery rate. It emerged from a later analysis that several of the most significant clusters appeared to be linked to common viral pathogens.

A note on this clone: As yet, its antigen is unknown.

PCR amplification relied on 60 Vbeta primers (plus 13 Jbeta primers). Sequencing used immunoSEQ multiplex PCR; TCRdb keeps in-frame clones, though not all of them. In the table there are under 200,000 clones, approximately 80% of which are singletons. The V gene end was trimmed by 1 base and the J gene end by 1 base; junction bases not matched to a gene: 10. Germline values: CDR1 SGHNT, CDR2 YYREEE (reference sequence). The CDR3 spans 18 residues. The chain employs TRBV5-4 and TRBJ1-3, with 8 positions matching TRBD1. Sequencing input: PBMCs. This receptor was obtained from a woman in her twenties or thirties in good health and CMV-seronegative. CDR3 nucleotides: TGTGCCAGCAGCTTGTCGGGGGACAGGCACCCGTCTGGAAACACCATATATTTT. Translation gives CASSLSGDRHPSGNTIYF.